The T cell receptor (beta chain) under discussion was sequenced for a study of blood T cell repertoires in COVID-19. Study at large: In each case, the material was cDNA or gDNA derived from T cells, B-cell-depleted T cells, or PBMCs.

Authors' analysis steps: Quantification of nucleated cells was approximated via reference gene primer amplification. Sequencing used immunoSEQ multiplex PCR; TCRdb keeps in-frame clones, though not all of them. Clone size and the V and J calls come from that table; the DNA yielded D and trimming. The sample holds approximately 280,000 clones, about four fifths seen once. Deletions cut 5 bases from V and 5 bases from J, with 17 bases between. The CDR3 is 16 residues long. CDR1 is KGHDR and CDR2 is SFDVKD in the germline V gene. This clone was counted between two and nine times. This chain joins TRBV24-1 and TRBJ2-2, with D possibly being TRBD2 (5 bases). This receptor was taken from a human donor with COVID-19, enrolled during active disease. The donor label of this sample is uncertain. The sequencing sample was made of peripheral blood. CDR3 in amino acids: CATSAPGVARTGELFF. CDR3 bases: TGTGCCACCAGTGCCCCTGGAGTAGCGAGGACCGGGGAGCTGTTTTTT.